What follows are 12 T cell receptor beta chains derived from one specimen sequenced in a study of OX40 agonist ivuxolimab in advanced cancers. Profiled with immunoSEQ multiplex PCR; TCRdb holds only in-frame clones, not every one. The repertoire has roughly 95,000 clones, about nine tenths of them found once; the top ten carry just under 2%. The sequencing used CD4+ or CD8+ T cells sorted from blood, collected in a trial of the OX40 agonist ivuxolimab. The receptors were sampled from an adult with an advanced solid tumor such as melanoma, head and neck, liver or kidney cancer.

The V call is TRBV7-2, the J call TRBJ2-1, with D perhaps matching TRBD1 (6 bases). The CDR3 runs 14 residues. V was cut by 4 bases and J by 8 bases, with 15 bases left in between. Germline V CDR1 and CDR2: SGHTA, FQGNSA. The CDR3, as DNA: TGTGCCAGCAGCTCTCAACAGGGTTCCGATGAGCAGTTCTTC. This gives the protein CASSSQQGSDEQFF.

The gene calls are TRBV5-4 and TRBJ1-6; 8 bases are shared with TRBD1. CDR3 size: 14 residues. Trimming at V came to 4 bases and at J to 6 bases, leaving 3 bases not matched to a gene. In germline, CDR1 is SGHNT, CDR2 YYREEE (reference sequence). The CDR3 DNA is TGTGCCAGCAGCCAACAGGGGGTTAATTCACCCCTCCACTTT. It is translated as CASSQQGVNSPLHF.

This chain uses TRBV29-1 with TRBJ2-5; perhaps TRBD1 as D (6 bases). The germline V gene has CDR1 SQVTM and CDR2 ANQGSEA. The CDR3 contains 13 residues. V dropped 3 bases and J dropped 2 bases, with 10 bases sitting between them. The DNA of the CDR3 is TGCAGCGTTGAGGACAGCTATCAAGAGACCCAGTACTTC. Its translation: CSVEDSYQETQYF.

This sequence joins TRBV19 and TRBJ2-5, with 10 bases identical to TRBD2. There are 17 residues in the CDR3. CDR1 is LNHDA, CDR2 SQIVND, per germline (reference sequence). The V gene end was trimmed by 5 bases and the J gene end by 5 bases; junction bases not matched to a gene: 14. The chain's CDR3 is CASSPARVAGGEETQYF. CDR3 DNA sequence: TGTGCCAGTAGTCCCGCTCGGGTAGCGGGAGGCGAGGAGACCCAGTACTTC.

The chain combines TRBV2 with TRBJ2-3, with 7 nucleotides matching TRBD2. The CDR3 loop spans 16 amino acids. Per the germline V gene, CDR1 is SNHLY and CDR2 is FYNNEI. The J segment lost 3 bases and the V segment lost 0 bases, leaving 6 bases of the junction unmatched. The CDR3, as DNA: TGTGCCAGCAGTGAAGCGCGGTCTAGCGGAACAGATACGCAGTATTTT. Its translation: CASSEARSSGTDTQYF.

V gene TRBV5-6 combines with J gene TRBJ2-1; D is unclear. Per germline, CDR1 SGHDT and CDR2 YYEEEE. Trimming pared 4 bases from V and 3 bases from J, leaving 14 bases between. CDR3 length: 15 residues. The CDR3 here is CASSVLSSGYNEQFF. The CDR3 nucleotides are TGTGCCAGCAGCGTCCTTTCATCCGGCTACAATGAGCAGTTCTTC.

The chain has TRBV5-1 and TRBJ2-1; 8 bases align to TRBD1. CDR1 and CDR2 from the germline V gene are SGHRS and YFSETQ. The V segment lost 3 bases and the J segment 6 bases; nucleotides outside the gene matches: 8. CDR3 length: 15 residues. The CDR3 nucleotides read TGCGCCAGCAGCTCAGGACAGGGAGACGTCAATGAGCAGTTCTTC. Amino acid sequence: CASSSGQGDVNEQFF.

The rearrangement links TRBV27 to TRBJ1-5, with D unclear. V lost 5 bases, J lost 4 bases, and 15 bases lay in between. This CDR3 has 15 residues. Germline assignment: CDR1 MNHEY and CDR2 SMNVEV (reference sequence). CDR3 sequence (DNA): TGTGCCAGCAGTATGACGTACGGAACTAATCAGCCCCAGCATTTT. As protein: CASSMTYGTNQPQHF.

The V and J genes are TRBV7-9 and TRBJ1-4; tentatively, D is TRBD1 (6 bases). V was cut by 1 base and J by 7 bases, with 16 bases left in between. The germline gives CDR1 SEHNR, CDR2 FQNEAQ (reference sequence). CDR3 length equals 16 residues. CDR3: CASSLVSQGGFEKLFF. As DNA, the CDR3 is TGTGCCAGCAGCTTAGTATCACAGGGAGGCTTTGAAAAACTGTTTTTT.

V usage is TRBV5-1 and J usage is TRBJ1-1; 7 nucleotides agree with TRBD1. V trimming: 4 bases; J trimming: 5 bases; junction bases outside the gene matches: 8. This CDR3 is built from 14 residues. The germline gives CDR1 SGHRS, CDR2 YFSETQ. This CDR3 reads CASSVEQGMTEAFF. The DNA for the CDR3 is TGCGCCAGCAGCGTAGAACAGGGGATGACTGAAGCTTTCTTT.

The chain recombines TRBV2 with TRBJ2-7, with 8 bases matching TRBD2. J lost 1 base, V lost 6 bases, and 8 bases had no gene match. This CDR3 spans 15 amino acids. Germline V CDR1 and CDR2: SNHLY, FYNNEI. In DNA form, the CDR3 reads TGTGCCAGCAGACCAAGCGGGGGAGGTTCCTACGAGCAGTACTTC. Amino acid sequence: CASRPSGGGSYEQYF.

The chain employs TRBV5-1 and TRBJ2-3; 7 positions match TRBD1. Germline values: CDR1 SGHRS, CDR2 YFSETQ. Germline trimming cut 4 bases from V and 1 base from J; bases unmatched to any gene: 9. The CDR3 spans 16 residues. CDR3 nucleotide sequence: TGCGCCAGCAGCAAGGAGACAGGGTTGGGCACAGATACGCAGTATTTT. Translating gives CASSKETGLGTDTQYF.